This TCR beta chain was captured by sequencing in a study of blood T cell repertoires in COVID-19 (dated by TCRdb to about 2020). Notes on the research overall: Samples covering the acute and convalescent phases of COVID-19 were provided by collaborators in the United States, Italy and Spain. The material from the prospective study consisted of cDNA or gDNA derived from T cells, B-cell-depleted T cells, or PBMCs. Subjects who had been exposed to COVID-19, were actively infected with it, or had recovered from it provided the deeply sampled blood TCRbeta repertoires that made up the dataset. A freely available public database, intended as a resource for researchers studying the immune response to SARS-CoV-2, is where the repertoires were released. Samples came from the ongoing ImmuneRACE study (first 160 participants) plus 1,254 subjects from 6 global collaborators. Nearly every sample came with metadata listing a de-identified subject ID, COVID-19 status, age in years and sex. HLA class I and class II types, where available, came from metadata supplied by the sample provider rather than from assay-based typing. The research as a whole found: The amount of clinical and demographic metadata varied by source and participant and was provided uncurated.

This clone has more than one count but fewer than ten. This receptor's antigen is unknown. Per-base qualities were not stored, and no clone one base away is much larger. TCRbeta CDR3 regions were amplified from genomic DNA by means of the immunoSEQ Assay, a bias-controlled multiplex PCR. The source study handled its data this way. The number of nucleated cells in each sample was estimated from the amplification of reference gene primers within the assay. To quantify the absolute abundance of each unique TCRbeta CDR3 rearrangement, sequence reads were collapsed and filtered. Productive Simpson clonality was computed per sample as the square root of Simpson's diversity index over productive rearrangements. TCRdb carries this immuneACCESS record with in-frame sequences only. Its versions omit some clonotypes, under half of them owing to an unresolved V gene in the studies checked, with the rest unexplained. D and trimming were read from the DNA, whereas the V and J calls and clone size are those reported in that table. This sample gives 85,000 to 100,000 clones in total; around 74% of them show up just once. About a sixth of the sample is in the top ten clones.

The germline V gene yields MNHEY for CDR1 and SVGAGI for CDR2. Reading from cysteine to phenylalanine, the CDR3 counts 12 amino acids. The DNA shown is the 36-base CDR3, in frame from base 1. V is cut by 6 bases and J by 5 bases, and the space between the germline ends is 8 bases. Whole blood was collected in K2EDTA tubes by collaborating institutions according to the institutions' own protocols. For TCRbeta analysis, collaborators shipped samples in one of three forms: frozen whole blood, isolated PBMCs, or DNA extracted from either of those sample types. The chain is assembled from TRBV6-5 and TRBJ1-3; a weak D assignment points to TRBD1 (5 bases agree). The sample comprised peripheral blood. This TCR derives from an elderly woman with active or convalescent COVID-19. The nucleotide sequence reads as follows: TGTGCCAGCAGATCAGGGAGAAACACCATATATTTT. It translates as CASRSGRNTIYF.